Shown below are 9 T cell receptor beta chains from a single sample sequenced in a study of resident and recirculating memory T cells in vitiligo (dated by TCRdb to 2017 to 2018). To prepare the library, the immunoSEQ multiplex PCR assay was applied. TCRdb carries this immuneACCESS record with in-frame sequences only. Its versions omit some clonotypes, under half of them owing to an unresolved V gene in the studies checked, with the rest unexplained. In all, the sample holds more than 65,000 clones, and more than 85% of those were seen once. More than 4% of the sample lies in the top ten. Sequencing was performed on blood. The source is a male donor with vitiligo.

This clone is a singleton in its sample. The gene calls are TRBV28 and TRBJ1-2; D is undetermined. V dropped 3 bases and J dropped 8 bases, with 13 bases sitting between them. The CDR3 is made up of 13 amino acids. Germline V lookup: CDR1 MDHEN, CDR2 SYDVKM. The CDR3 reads CASSFNQVLGYTF. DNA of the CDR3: TGTGCCAGCAGTTTCAACCAGGTCCTGGGCTACACCTTC.

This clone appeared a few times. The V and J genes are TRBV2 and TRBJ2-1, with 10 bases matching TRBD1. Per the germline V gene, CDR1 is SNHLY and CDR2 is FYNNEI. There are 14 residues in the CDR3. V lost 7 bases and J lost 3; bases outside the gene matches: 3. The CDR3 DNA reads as TGTGCCAGCACGGGGACAGGGGTCTACAATGAGCAGTTCTTC. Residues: CASTGTGVYNEQFF.

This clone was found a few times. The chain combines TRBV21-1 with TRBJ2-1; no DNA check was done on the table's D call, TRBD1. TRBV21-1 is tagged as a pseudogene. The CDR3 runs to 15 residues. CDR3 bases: TGTGCCAGCAGATGGACAGGAGGGCCCTACAATGAGCAGTTCTTC. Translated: CASRWTGGPYNEQFF.

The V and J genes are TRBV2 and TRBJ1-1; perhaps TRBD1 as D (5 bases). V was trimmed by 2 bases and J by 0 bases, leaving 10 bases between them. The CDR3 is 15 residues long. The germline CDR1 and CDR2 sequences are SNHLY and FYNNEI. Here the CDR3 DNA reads TGTGCCAGCAGTGAATATGCGACAGTGAACACTGAAGCTTTCTTT. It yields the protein CASSEYATVNTEAFF. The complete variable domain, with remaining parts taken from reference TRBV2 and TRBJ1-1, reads EPEVTQTPSHQVTQMGQEVILRCVPISNHLYFYWYRQILGQKVEFLVSFYNNEISEKSEIFDDQFSVERPDGSNFTLKIRSTKLEDSAMYFCASSEYATVNTEAFFGQGTRLTVV.

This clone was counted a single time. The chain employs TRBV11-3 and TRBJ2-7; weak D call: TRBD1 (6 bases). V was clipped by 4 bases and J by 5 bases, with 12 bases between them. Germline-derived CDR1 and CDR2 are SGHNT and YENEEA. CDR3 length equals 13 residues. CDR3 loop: CASSSRTADEQYF. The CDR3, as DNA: TGTGCCAGCAGCTCGAGGACAGCTGACGAGCAGTACTTC.

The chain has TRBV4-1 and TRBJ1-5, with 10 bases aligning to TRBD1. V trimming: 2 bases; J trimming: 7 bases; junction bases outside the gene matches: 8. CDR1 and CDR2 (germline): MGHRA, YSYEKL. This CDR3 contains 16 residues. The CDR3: CASSQPGTGVWQPQHF. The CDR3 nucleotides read TGCGCCAGCAGCCAACCCGGGACAGGGGTATGGCAGCCCCAGCATTTT.

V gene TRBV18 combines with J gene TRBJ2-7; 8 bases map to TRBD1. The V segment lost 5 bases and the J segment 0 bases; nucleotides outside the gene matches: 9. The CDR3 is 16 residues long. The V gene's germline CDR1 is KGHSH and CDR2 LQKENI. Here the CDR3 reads CASSSSTGGTSYEQYF. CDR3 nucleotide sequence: TGTGCCAGCTCATCGTCAACAGGGGGGACCTCCTACGAGCAGTACTTC.

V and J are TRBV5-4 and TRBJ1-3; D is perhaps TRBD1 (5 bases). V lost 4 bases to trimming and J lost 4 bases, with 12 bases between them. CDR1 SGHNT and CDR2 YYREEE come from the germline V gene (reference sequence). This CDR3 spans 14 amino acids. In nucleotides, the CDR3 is TGTGCCAGCAGCCGACAGTCGCAAGGAAACACCATATATTTT. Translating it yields CASSRQSQGNTIYF.

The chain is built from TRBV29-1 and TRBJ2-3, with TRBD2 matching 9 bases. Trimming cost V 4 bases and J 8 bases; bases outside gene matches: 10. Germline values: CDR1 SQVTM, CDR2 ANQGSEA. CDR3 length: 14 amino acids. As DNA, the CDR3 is TGCAGCGTTGTACTTGCGGGGGGGCTGGGTACGCAGTATTTT. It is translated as CSVVLAGGLGTQYF.